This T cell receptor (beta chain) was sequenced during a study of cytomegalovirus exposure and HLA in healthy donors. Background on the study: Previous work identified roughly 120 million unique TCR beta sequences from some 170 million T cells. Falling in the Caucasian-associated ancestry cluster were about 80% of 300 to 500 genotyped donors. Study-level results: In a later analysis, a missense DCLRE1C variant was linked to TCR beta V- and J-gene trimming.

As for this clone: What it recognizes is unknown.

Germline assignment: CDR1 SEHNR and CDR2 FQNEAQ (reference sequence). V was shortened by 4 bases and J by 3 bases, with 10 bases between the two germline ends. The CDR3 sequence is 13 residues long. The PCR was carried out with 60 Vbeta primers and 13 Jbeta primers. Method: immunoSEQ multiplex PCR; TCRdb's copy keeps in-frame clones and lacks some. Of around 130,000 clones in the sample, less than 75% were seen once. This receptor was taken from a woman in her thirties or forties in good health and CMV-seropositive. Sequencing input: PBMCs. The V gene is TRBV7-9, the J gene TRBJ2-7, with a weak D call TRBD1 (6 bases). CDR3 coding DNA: TGTGCCAGCAGCTCCGGACAGAACTACGAGCAGTACTTC. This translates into CASSSGQNYEQYF.